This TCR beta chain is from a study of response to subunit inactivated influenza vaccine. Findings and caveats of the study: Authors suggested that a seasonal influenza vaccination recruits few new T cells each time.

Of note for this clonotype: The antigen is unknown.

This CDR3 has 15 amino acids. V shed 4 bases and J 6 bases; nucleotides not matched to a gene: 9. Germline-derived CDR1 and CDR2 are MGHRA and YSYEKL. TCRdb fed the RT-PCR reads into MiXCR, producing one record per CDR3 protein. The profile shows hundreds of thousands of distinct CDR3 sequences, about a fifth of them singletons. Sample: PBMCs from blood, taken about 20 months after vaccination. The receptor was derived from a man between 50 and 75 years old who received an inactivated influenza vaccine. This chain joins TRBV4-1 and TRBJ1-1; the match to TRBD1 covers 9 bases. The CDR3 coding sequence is TGCGCCAGCAGCCGCGGGGGACAGGGAGGCCCTGAAGCTTTCTTT. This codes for CASSRGGQGGPEAFF.